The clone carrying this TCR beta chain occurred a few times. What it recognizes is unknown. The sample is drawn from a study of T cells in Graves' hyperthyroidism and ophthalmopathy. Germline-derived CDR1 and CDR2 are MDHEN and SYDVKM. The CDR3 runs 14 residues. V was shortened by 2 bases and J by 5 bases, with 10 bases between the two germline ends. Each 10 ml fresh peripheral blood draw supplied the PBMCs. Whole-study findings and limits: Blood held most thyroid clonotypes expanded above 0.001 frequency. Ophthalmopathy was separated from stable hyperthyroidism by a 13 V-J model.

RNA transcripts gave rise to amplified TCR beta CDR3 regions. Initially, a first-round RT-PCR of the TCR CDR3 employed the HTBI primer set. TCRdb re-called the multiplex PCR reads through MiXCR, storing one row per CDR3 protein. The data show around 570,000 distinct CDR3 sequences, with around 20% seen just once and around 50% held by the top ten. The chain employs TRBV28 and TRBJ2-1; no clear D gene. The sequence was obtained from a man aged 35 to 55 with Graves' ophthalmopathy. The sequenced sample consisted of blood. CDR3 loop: CASSLLGQHNEQFF. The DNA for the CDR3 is TGTGCCAGCAGTTTACTTGGTCAGCACAATGAGCAGTTCTTC.